A selection of T cell receptor beta chains follows, all from one sample in a study of blood T cell repertoires in COVID-19. Profiling relied on immunoSEQ multiplex PCR, and the TCRdb table lists in-frame clones only, not all of them. The sample carries about 260,000 clones, almost 85% recorded once. Source material: peripheral blood. All receptors derive from a woman older than 75 with acute or convalescent COVID-19. The conserved cysteine and the conserved F or W are not part of the CDR3 here.

>TRBV5-1|TRBJ1-3
ASSADSGNTIY
>TRBV2|TRBJ2-3
ASSDWLAGSGNTQY
>TRBV29-1|TRBJ1-1
SVENRGNTEAF
>TRBV27|TRBJ1-1
ASSSWTGENEAF
>TRBV4-1|TRBJ2-7
ASSPGTRTYEQY
>TRBV7-2|TRBJ1-1
ASREGSGNTEAF
>TRBV5-4|TRBJ1-2
ASSWLSRYPTNGYT
>TRBV4-3|TRBJ2-3
ASSQDEWASGRGTQY
>TRBV19|TRBJ1-4
ASSMSVGTNEKLF
>TRBV5-4|TRBJ2-7
ASSLDAGGLVEQY
>TRBV30|TRBJ1-1
AWSVEALGKAF
>TRBV5-1|TRBJ1-1
ASERDSGNTEAF
>TRBV5-1|TRBJ1-4
ASSLAPTGGISEKLF
>TRBV6-5|TRBJ1-6
ASSSTGTANSPLH
>TRBV5-1|TRBJ1-5
ASSLGTGNSNQPQH
>TRBV19|TRBJ1-1
ASSRQGAQGVNEAF
>TRBV5-1|TRBJ1-2
ASSPQGQSTYGYT
>TRBV5-4|TRBJ1-1
ASSPTTGGHTEAF
>TRBV5-8|TRBJ1-5
ASSLVRDSNQPQH
>TRBV5-8|TRBJ2-2
ASSFTSPGELF
>TRBV11-3|TRBJ1-1
ASSPEQGKGTEAF
>TRBV5-1|TRBJ1-5
ASSRGQSNQPQH
>TRBV6-6|TRBJ2-7
ASSYMGEGREQY
>TRBV7-9|TRBJ2-1
ASSLSELPSYNEQF
>TRBV6-6|TRBJ2-5
ASSYSGARGQETQY
>TRBV13|TRBJ2-1
ASSLAGGSRSEQF
>TRBV5-4|TRBJ2-1
ASSLAVEQF
>TRBV24-1|TRBJ2-3
ATSDFSREGTDTQY
>TRBV7-2|TRBJ2-3
ASSFRTSGRIDTQY
>TRBV7-2|TRBJ1-2
ASSLSYSGGYGYT
>TRBV28|TRBJ2-2
ASTSGFDTGELF
>TRBV4-2|TRBJ2-3
ASSQSGLGTDTQY
>TRBV9|TRBJ2-3
ASSVGATGNTDTQY
>TRBV29-1|TRBJ1-5
SVRTGSNQPQH
>TRBV6-5|TRBJ2-3
ASSLAGGADTQY
>TRBV6-1|TRBJ1-6
ASSELQGRSPLH
>TRBV5-6|TRBJ2-5
ASSLPAGQETQY
>TRBV27|TRBJ1-2
ASSPAAVAGYT